This TCR beta chain is from a study of blood T cells in healthy people across ages. This CDR3 has 13 residues. Remarks on this clonotype: At one of its ends the junction is not consistent with the germline gene, which may arise from a read error.

With a J-beta primer mix and a sample-barcoded 5' primer, a second PCR ran about 7 to 12 cycles. One entry per CDR3 protein results from TCRdb running MiXCR on the 5' RACE reads. The data contain 850,000 or so distinct CDR3 sequences, under 30% of them singletons. The source of this sequence is an elderly woman in good health. The chain is built from TRBV12-3 or TRBV12-4 and TRBJ2-3, with D unresolved. The sequenced sample consisted of blood. CDR3 region: CASSNVRTDAQYF. The DNA for the CDR3 is TGTGCCAGCAGCAATGTGCGCACAGATGCGCAGTATTTT.